These 18 T cell receptor beta chains were all obtained from the same sample, sequenced in a study of T cell repertoires in ileal Crohn's disease. Assay used: immunoSEQ multiplex PCR; TCRdb lists only in-frame clones, some missing. Found here are approximately 5,000 clones, 95% of them singletons; the top ten hold 0.31%. The specimen was ileal tissue. These receptors all come from an adult with Crohn's disease.

The chain uses TRBV5-1 and TRBJ1-3; 7 bases agree with TRBD1. CDR3 length: 14 residues. Germline assignment: CDR1 SGHRS and CDR2 YFSETQ. V lost 4 bases and J lost 3; bases outside the gene matches: 4. The CDR3 nucleotides read TGCGCCAGCAGCCCTGACAGGGTTGGAAACACCATATATTTT. Encoded protein: CASSPDRVGNTIYF.

The gene calls are TRBV7-2 and TRBJ1-1; no clear D. Trimming removed 5 bases at V and 4 bases at J, with 29 bases between. This CDR3 has 19 residues. Germline assignment: CDR1 SGHTA and CDR2 FQGNSA. CDR3 amino acids: CASSARHRAQAGEPTEAFF. CDR3 coding DNA: TGTGCCAGCAGCGCACGACATAGGGCCCAAGCTGGGGAGCCCACTGAAGCTTTCTTT. Full variable domain (missing parts from reference TRBV7-2 and TRBJ1-1): GAGVSQSPSNKVTEKGKDVELRCDPISGHTALYWYRQSLGQGLEFLIYFQGNSAPDKSGLPSDRFSAERTGGSVSTLTIQRTQQEDSAVYLCASSARHRAQAGEPTEAFFGQGTRLTVV.

This chain links TRBV7-2 with TRBJ2-2, with D possibly matching TRBD1 (5 bases). Deletions cut 2 bases from V and 8 bases from J, with 9 bases between. The CDR3 runs 13 residues. CDR1 and CDR2 from the germline V gene are SGHTA and FQGNSA. CDR3 in amino acids: CASSLQQAGELFF. Here the CDR3 DNA reads TGTGCCAGCAGCTTACAACAGGCTGGGGAGCTGTTTTTT.

CDR3 sequence reads: CASSVGRGTDTQYF. The CDR3 nucleotides read TGTGCCAGCAGCGTAGGGAGGGGCACAGATACGCAGTATTTT. The rearrangement links TRBV9 to TRBJ2-3; TRBD2 is a possible D gene (6 bases). Per germline, CDR1 SGDLS and CDR2 YYNGEE. V lost 0 bases and J 1 base, leaving 6 bases between the germline ends. The CDR3 runs to 14 residues.

The rearrangement joins TRBV4-3 to TRBJ1-1; no clear D gene. The CDR3 loop spans 16 amino acids. Per the germline V gene, CDR1 is LGHNA and CDR2 is YSLEER. V was clipped by 0 bases and J by 6 bases, with 17 bases between them. CDR3 region: CASSQDRLSRHSEAFF. In nucleotides, the CDR3 is TGCGCCAGCAGCCAAGATCGGCTAAGCCGACACTCTGAAGCTTTCTTT.

This chain links TRBV6-5 with TRBJ2-6; D is unresolved. Germline values: CDR1 MNHEY, CDR2 SVGAGI. V was clipped by 6 bases and J by 6 bases, with 9 bases between them. This CDR3 spans 13 amino acids. The CDR3 DNA reads TGTGCCAGCAGGGAGCTGGCGGCCAACGTCCTGACTTTC. Its translation is CASRELAANVLTF.

The V and J genes are TRBV19 and TRBJ2-1; 7 bases are a match to TRBD2. With V trimmed by 4 bases and J by 4 bases, 7 bases remained unmatched. CDR3 length: 15 residues. Germline V gives CDR1 LNHDA, CDR2 SQIVND (reference sequence). CDR3 nucleotide sequence: TGTGCCAGTAGTAAAGGACTAGGGCCGTACAATGAGCAGTTCTTC. Translating gives CASSKGLGPYNEQFF.

This chain joins TRBV7-9 and TRBJ1-5; 9 bases map to TRBD1. V lost 5 bases and J lost 6; bases outside the gene matches: 8. The CDR3 is made up of 15 amino acids. CDR1 SEHNR and CDR2 FQNEAQ come from the germline V gene (reference sequence). CDR3 DNA sequence: TGTGCCAGCAGCGAGGGACAGGGCTTGGGTCAGCCCCAGCATTTT. It codes for CASSEGQGLGQPQHF.

The chain is built from TRBV6-1 and TRBJ2-7; D gene uncertain. Looked up from germline, CDR1 is MNHNS and CDR2 is SASEGT. V lost 6 bases, J lost 7 bases, and 10 bases lay in between. The CDR3 covers 11 residues. CDR3: CASSPGGEQYV. The CDR3 DNA is TGTGCCAGCAGCCCGGGTGGAGAGCAGTACGTC.

The chain combines TRBV6-1 with TRBJ2-5, with 8 bases aligning to TRBD2. Germline V CDR1 and CDR2: MNHNS, SASEGT. The V segment lost 4 bases and the J segment 5 bases; nucleotides outside the gene matches: 9. The CDR3 covers 15 residues. CDR3 coding DNA: TGTGCCAGCAGTGCCGGGACTAGACGGGGGGAGACCCAGTACTTC. Translating it yields CASSAGTRRGETQYF.

V is TRBV2 and J is TRBJ2-1; D is possibly TRBD1 (6 bases). Per germline, CDR1 SNHLY and CDR2 FYNNEI. Between the trimmed V and J ends, which lost 6 bases and 7 bases, there was a span of 22 bases. This CDR3 has 16 amino acids. The CDR3 DNA sequence: TGTGCCAGCAGAGCAGGCCTGGCTCTAGGGGGTAATGAGCAGTTCTTC. It specifies CASRAGLALGGNEQFF.

The V and J genes are TRBV5-8 and TRBJ1-4, with a weak D call TRBD1 (5 bases). Per the germline V gene, CDR1 is SGHTS and CDR2 is YDEGEE. The CDR3 is made up of 16 amino acids. V lost 6 bases and J lost 3, with 18 bases in between. CDR3 bases: TGTGCCAGCAACAATGGGGTGCGGGGCTCTAATGAAAAACTGTTTTTT. Amino acid sequence: CASNNGVRGSNEKLFF.

The genes are TRBV7-9 and TRBJ1-2, with D possibly being TRBD1 (5 bases). The V and J ends lost 1 base and 0 bases respectively, with 12 bases between them. Germline V CDR1 and CDR2: SEHNR, FQNEAQ (reference sequence). The CDR3 runs to 16 residues. The CDR3 DNA reads TGTGCCAGCAGCTTAGGAACCGGGACTGCTAACTATGGCTACACCTTC. Amino acids: CASSLGTGTANYGYTF.

The gene calls are TRBV11-2 and TRBJ2-5, with D unclear. CDR1 is SGHAT and CDR2 is FQNNGV in the germline V gene. V was clipped by 0 bases and J by 2 bases, with 13 bases between them. This CDR3 has 16 amino acids. CDR3 region: CASSLDGYTTQETQYF. CDR3 coding DNA: TGTGCCAGCAGCTTAGACGGATATACTACTCAAGAGACCCAGTACTTC.

This clone was picked up one time. The chain couples TRBV27 to TRBJ2-2, with 7 bases that match TRBD2. Germline V CDR1 and CDR2: MNHEY, SMNVEV (reference sequence). Trimming at V came to 0 bases and at J to 6 bases, leaving 7 bases not matched to a gene. The CDR3 consists of 16 residues. CDR3 sequence: CASSLSTSVGSGELFF. CDR3 DNA: TGTGCCAGCAGTTTATCAACTAGCGTCGGGTCCGGGGAGCTGTTTTTT.

The chain couples TRBV5-8 to TRBJ1-2, with a possible D match to TRBD1 (6 bases). Germline loops: CDR1 SGHTS, CDR2 YDEGEE. This CDR3 contains 14 residues. The germline V and J ends were trimmed by 5 bases and 4 bases, with 15 bases remaining between them. CDR3 residues: CASRWSGGVYGYTF. DNA for the CDR3: TGTGCCAGCAGGTGGAGCGGGGGCGTCTATGGCTACACCTTC. Looking up the rest from reference TRBV5-8 and TRBJ1-2 gives the full variable domain: EAGVTQSPTHLIKTRGQQATLRCSPISGHTSVYWYQQALGLGLQFLLWYDEGEERNRGNFPPRFSGRQFPNYSSELNVNALELEDSALYLCASRWSGGVYGYTFGSGTRLTVV.

V and J are TRBV7-9 and TRBJ2-2; the D gene is possibly TRBD2 (6 bases). CDR1 SEHNR and CDR2 FQNEAQ come from the germline V gene (reference sequence). Trimming took off 6 bases at V and 7 bases at J, with 12 bases between the two ends. CDR3 length equals 13 residues. Here the CDR3 DNA reads TGTGCCAGCAGACGGGGGACGGGCGGGGAGCTGTTTTTT. It codes for CASRRGTGGELFF.

This rearrangement joins TRBV4-1 to TRBJ1-5, with TRBD1 as a possible D gene (6 bases). This CDR3 has 18 residues. Germline loops: CDR1 MGHRA, CDR2 YSYEKL. Trimming took off 0 bases at V and 4 bases at J, with 19 bases between the two ends. Written as DNA, the CDR3 is TGCGCCAGCAGCCAAGAGAAAAAGCTTGGGACACTGAATCAGCCCCAGCATTTT. Translating gives CASSQEKKLGTLNQPQHF.